The 13 T cell receptor beta chains reported below all come from one sample, sequenced in a study of cytomegalovirus exposure and HLA in healthy donors. Use of 60 Vbeta and 13 Jbeta primers characterized the PCR. This table comes from immunoSEQ multiplex PCR, and its TCRdb copy is limited to in-frame clones, with some not included. There are 150,000 or so clones in the sample; 65% to 85% occur only once, and 7.1% lies in the top ten. Input material: PBMCs. These receptors all stem from a man aged 35-49 years in good health and CMV-seropositive.

The V call is TRBV2, the J call TRBJ2-2, with TRBD2 as a possible D gene (6 bases). The CDR3 runs to 15 residues. With 7 bases removed from V and 6 bases from J, the gap between germline ends came to 18 bases. Germline loops: CDR1 SNHLY, CDR2 FYNNEI. Here the CDR3 DNA reads TGTGCCAGCAACGAGGGTGGAGGGCGGCCCGGGGAGCTGTTTTTT. Residues: CASNEGGGRPGELFF.

V and J are TRBV10-3 and TRBJ1-1; D remains unclear. Germline V gene data show CDR1 as ENHRY and CDR2 as SYGVKD. This CDR3 has 11 amino acids. The germline V and J ends were trimmed by 3 bases and 8 bases, with 7 bases remaining between them. CDR3 sequence reads: CAISENFEAFF. CDR3 nucleotide sequence: TGTGCCATCAGTGAAAACTTCGAAGCTTTCTTT.

V gene TRBV19 combines with J gene TRBJ1-4; D is unresolved. Trimming cost V 3 bases and J 0 bases, with 23 bases left between them. CDR3 length: 20 residues. Per the germline V gene, CDR1 is LNHDA and CDR2 is SQIVND (reference sequence). CDR3 region: CASSITRSAGSRATNEKLFF. For the CDR3, the DNA is TGTGCCAGTAGTATTACCCGAAGTGCGGGCAGCCGTGCAACTAATGAAAAACTGTTTTTT.

The chain links TRBV6-1 to TRBJ2-5; the D gene is possibly TRBD2 (5 bases). The CDR3 extends over 11 amino acids. CDR1 is MNHNS and CDR2 is SASEGT in the germline V gene. The V end was cut by 7 bases, the J end by 4 bases, with 7 bases between. CDR3: CASKEVETQYF. The CDR3, as DNA: TGTGCCAGCAAGGAGGTAGAGACCCAGTACTTC.

This chain uses TRBV5-4 with TRBJ1-4, with no clear D. This CDR3 has 13 amino acids. With 10 bases removed from V and 5 bases from J, the gap between germline ends came to 15 bases. Germline V gene data show CDR1 as SGHNT and CDR2 as YYREEE (reference sequence). CDR3 amino acids: CAWRGGTNEKLFF. The CDR3 coding sequence is TGTGCCTGGCGTGGCGGTACGAATGAAAAACTGTTTTTT.

The gene calls are TRBV4-3 and TRBJ2-7; 10 bases match TRBD2. V dropped 1 base and J dropped 3; count of bases not matched to a gene: 6. The CDR3 is 16 amino acids. Germline CDR1 is LGHNA and CDR2 is YSLEER. This CDR3 reads CASSQVVSGGFYEQYF. Here the CDR3 DNA reads TGCGCCAGCAGCCAAGTCGTTAGCGGGGGGTTCTACGAGCAGTACTTC.

V and J are TRBV4-3 and TRBJ2-3; tentatively, D is TRBD1 (6 bases). This CDR3 comprises 16 residues. Germline-derived CDR1 and CDR2 are LGHNA and YSLEER. With 6 bases removed from V and 0 bases from J, the gap between germline ends came to 16 bases. CDR3 in amino acids: CASSTLQGLSTDTQYF. The CDR3 DNA sequence: TGCGCCAGCAGTACACTACAGGGATTGAGCACAGATACGCAGTATTTT.

V gene TRBV7-2 combines with J gene TRBJ1-2, with a tentative D call TRBD1 (6 bases). The CDR3 is 13 amino acids. From germline, CDR1 is SGHTA and CDR2 FQGNSA. V was trimmed by 1 base and J by 4 bases, leaving 7 bases between them. The CDR3, as DNA: TGTGCCAGCAGCTTAGTGGACAGCTATGGCTACACCTTC. It translates to CASSLVDSYGYTF.

V and J are TRBV5-6 and TRBJ1-5, with TRBD1 identical over 9 bases. Germline CDR1 reads SGHDT; CDR2 reads YYEEEE. The ends lost 0 bases at V and 5 bases at J; junction bases unmatched: 9. The CDR3 is 17 amino acids. This CDR3 reads CASSLGQQGAVDQPQHF. CDR3 bases: TGTGCCAGCAGCTTGGGGCAACAGGGGGCGGTGGATCAGCCCCAGCATTTT.

The rearrangement links TRBV5-4 to TRBJ2-1; D may be TRBD2 (6 bases). Germline assignment: CDR1 SGHNT and CDR2 YYREEE (reference sequence). V was cut by 1 base and J by 4 bases, with 9 bases left in between. CDR3 length equals 14 residues. CDR3 in DNA: TGTGCCAGCAGCTTGCCCGGGAGATACAATGAGCAGTTCTTC. The encoded protein is CASSLPGRYNEQFF.

The rearrangement links TRBV23-1 to TRBJ2-7; D not resolved. TRBV23-1 is flagged as an ORF with uncertain function. This CDR3 region has 13 residues. Trimming removed 0 bases at V and 7 bases at J, with 10 bases between. The DNA for the CDR3 is TGCGCCAGCAGTCAATCGTCAGGATCGGAGCAGTACTTC. It codes for CASSQSSGSEQYF.

J is TRBJ2-5 and V is TRBV7-2, with D maybe TRBD1 (7 bases). Trimming removed 4 bases from V and 2 bases from J, with 14 bases in between. Per germline, CDR1 SGHTA and CDR2 FQGNSA. This CDR3 comprises 15 residues. DNA for the CDR3: TGTGCCAGCAGCTCCGGCAGGGGGGTACAAGAGACCCAGTACTTC. Translation: CASSSGRGVQETQYF.

Concerning this clone: The conserved phenylalanine or tryptophan is not found at the CDR3 terminus, so this likely reflects a read error. This sequence joins TRBV5-8 and TRBJ1-2, with TRBD1 matching 7 bases. J was trimmed by 6 bases and V by 4 bases; bases with no gene match: 6. The germline V gene encodes CDR1 SGHTS and CDR2 YDEGEE. The CDR3 contains 13 residues. The CDR3 is CASSARGRNGYTL. The CDR3 DNA reads TGTGCCAGCAGCGCCAGGGGGAGGAATGGCTACACCCTC.